This TCR beta chain is drawn from a study of blood T cell repertoires in COVID-19. Study-wide context: The origin of the acute and convalescent COVID-19 samples was the United States, Italy and Spain. Sources were T cells, B-cell-depleted T cells, or PBMCs; the material itself was cDNA or gDNA.

The CDR3 has 14 residues. V shed 3 bases and J shed 1 base, with 10 bases lying between them. Germline CDR1 is SGHRS and CDR2 is YFSETQ. In the study's own analysis: Estimation of nucleated cell counts was performed using reference gene primer amplification. Assay used: immunoSEQ multiplex PCR; TCRdb lists only in-frame clones, some missing. V, J and clone size are taken as reported in that table, and D and trimming were inferred from the DNA itself. The sample yields more than 300,000 clones, over 70% seen once. The chain couples TRBV5-1 to TRBJ1-1; D might be TRBD1 (6 bases). The sequenced sample consisted of peripheral blood. This receptor was identified in a woman in her forties or fifties with acute or convalescent COVID-19. The CDR3 reads CASSWTVTNTEAFF. Here the CDR3 DNA reads TGCGCCAGCAGCTGGACAGTTACGAACACTGAAGCTTTCTTT. The full variable domain, its missing parts supplied by reference TRBV5-1 and TRBJ1-1, is KAGVTQTPRYLIKTRGQQVTLSCSPISGHRSVSWYQQTPGQGLQFLFEYFSETQRNKGNFPGRFSGRQFSNSRSEMNVSTLELGDSALYLCASSWTVTNTEAFFGQGTRLTVV.